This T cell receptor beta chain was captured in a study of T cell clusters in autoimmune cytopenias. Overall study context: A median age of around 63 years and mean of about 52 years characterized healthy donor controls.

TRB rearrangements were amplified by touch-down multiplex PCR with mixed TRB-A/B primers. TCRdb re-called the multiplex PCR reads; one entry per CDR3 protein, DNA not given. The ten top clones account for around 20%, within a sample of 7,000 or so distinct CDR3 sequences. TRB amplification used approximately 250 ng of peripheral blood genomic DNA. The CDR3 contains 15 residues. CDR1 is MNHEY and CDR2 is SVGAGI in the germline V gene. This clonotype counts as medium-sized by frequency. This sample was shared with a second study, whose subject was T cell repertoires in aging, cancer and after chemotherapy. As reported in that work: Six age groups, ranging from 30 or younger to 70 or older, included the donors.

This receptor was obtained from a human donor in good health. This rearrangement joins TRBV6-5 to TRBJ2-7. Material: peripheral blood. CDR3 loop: CASSYGFGTLYEQYF.